One and the same sample provided the 9 T cell receptor beta chains below, sequenced in a study of blood T cells in healthy people across ages. A second PCR, run for about 6 to 12 cycles, used a sample-barcoded 5' primer plus a J-beta primer mix. TCRdb re-called the 5' RACE reads through MiXCR, storing one row per CDR3 protein. The sample holds about 1.1 million distinct CDR3 sequences, roughly two fifths seen once. Sequencing input: blood. Receptors originate from a man between 18 and 35 years old in good health.

The V call is TRBV9, the J call TRBJ2-1, with 7 bases lining up with TRBD2. J gave up 4 bases and V 0 bases, and 10 bases lay outside the gene matches. The CDR3 consists of 17 residues. Germline assignment: CDR1 SGDLS and CDR2 YYNGEE. The CDR3 sequence: CASSVGDRAGSYNEQFF. In DNA form, the CDR3 reads TGTGCCAGCAGCGTAGGGGACCGAGCGGGGTCTTACAATGAGCAGTTCTTC.

Here the CDR3 DNA reads TGCGCCAGCAGCCAGCTAAAGGGAGGGGATATGGAGACCCAGTACTTC. The encoded protein is CASSQLKGGDMETQYF. V is TRBV4-3 and J is TRBJ2-5; 7 bases agree with TRBD2. The trim removed 3 bases at V and 5 bases at J, leaving 12 bases unmatched. The CDR3 has 16 amino acids. Per the germline V gene, CDR1 is LGHNA and CDR2 is YSLEER.

The V gene is TRBV5-1, the J gene TRBJ1-1; D may be TRBD1 (5 bases). From germline, CDR1 is SGHRS and CDR2 YFSETQ. This CDR3 is built from 17 residues. Trimming took off 4 bases at V and 0 bases at J, with 19 bases between the two ends. The CDR3 protein is CASSPITGGGMNTEAFF. CDR3 sequence (DNA): TGCGCCAGCAGCCCTATTACGGGCGGGGGTATGAACACTGAAGCTTTCTTT.

This clonotype turned up a few times. The rearrangement joins TRBV7-2 to TRBJ2-3; 13 bases are a match to TRBD2. CDR1 and CDR2 from the germline V gene are SGHTA and FQGNSA. The CDR3 consists of 16 residues. The V gene end was trimmed by 5 bases and the J gene end by 6 bases; junction bases not matched to a gene: 8. The CDR3 loop is CASSAWTSGGDDTQYF. The CDR3 DNA sequence: TGTGCCAGCAGCGCCTGGACTAGCGGGGGAGATGATACGCAGTATTTT. Full variable domain (rest looked up from reference TRBV7-2 and TRBJ2-3): GAGVSQSPSNKVTEKGKDVELRCDPISGHTALYWYRQSLGQGLEFLIYFQGNSAPDKSGLPSDRFSAERTGGSVSTLTIQRTQQEDSAVYLCASSAWTSGGDDTQYFGPGTRLTVL.

This clonotype was detected only a few times. The V and J genes are TRBV15 and TRBJ1-2; 7 bases are a match to TRBD1. V lost 3 bases, J lost 4 bases, and 8 bases stayed unmatched. Germline V gene data show CDR1 as LNHNV and CDR2 as YYDKDF (reference sequence). The CDR3 is 15 residues long. In DNA form, the CDR3 reads TGTGCCACCAGCAGTACAGGGGAAGCCCGCTATGGCTACACCTTC. Its protein product is CATSSTGEARYGYTF.

The chain links TRBV2 to TRBJ2-5; D may be TRBD2 (6 bases). CDR3 length: 14 residues. Trimming removed 2 bases at V and 2 bases at J, with 9 bases between. Per the germline V gene, CDR1 is SNHLY and CDR2 is FYNNEI. The CDR3 region is CASSESAGQETQYF. CDR3 nucleotides: TGTGCCAGCAGTGAATCGGCGGGGCAAGAGACCCAGTACTTC.

V and J are TRBV12-3 or TRBV12-4 and TRBJ2-1; 11 bases map to TRBD2. V was clipped by 5 bases and J by 5 bases; unmatched bases: 8. The length of the CDR3 is 16 residues. CDR3 bases: TGTGCCAGCAGTACTAGCGGGGGATTCATAGACAATGAGCAGTTCTTC. This gives the protein CASSTSGGFIDNEQFF.

This sequence joins TRBV10-3 and TRBJ1-2, with 8 bases matching TRBD1. Germline-derived CDR1 and CDR2 are ENHRY and SYGVKD. The trim removed 5 bases at V and 6 bases at J, leaving 8 bases unmatched. This CDR3 is 14 amino acids long. CDR3 nucleotides: TGTGCCATCAGTAAGCCAGGGGGCGGCAATGGCTACACCTTC. Translating gives CAISKPGGGNGYTF.

The gene calls are TRBV20-1 and TRBJ1-2; 9 nucleotides agree with TRBD1. Trimming at V came to 6 bases and at J to 3 bases, leaving 5 bases not matched to a gene. There are 13 residues in the CDR3. Germline CDR1 and CDR2: DFQATT and SNEGSKA (reference sequence). The CDR3 DNA reads TGCAGTGCCTGGGACAGGGCCGACTATGGCTACACCTTC. Translated, it gives CSAWDRADYGYTF.